A single sample gave rise to the 18 T cell receptor beta chains below, sequenced in a study of siplizumab effects on memory and regulatory T cells. Profiling relied on immunoSEQ multiplex PCR, and the TCRdb table lists in-frame clones only, not all of them. The sample includes around 100,000 clones, less than 95% of them seen just once. Source material: non-Treg CD4+ T cells sorted from blood. The receptors here all came from a human donor in good health.

This chain connects TRBV2 to TRBJ2-1, with TRBD2 identical over 10 bases. The CDR3 loop spans 16 amino acids. The ends lost 5 bases at V and 5 bases at J; junction bases unmatched: 9. Germline values: CDR1 SNHLY, CDR2 FYNNEI. The chain's CDR3 is CASSRKALAGNNEQFF. The CDR3 coding sequence is TGTGCCAGCAGTCGAAAGGCACTAGCGGGGAACAATGAGCAGTTCTTC.

The count of this clone is one. The gene calls are TRBV6-5 and TRBJ2-2; D is possibly TRBD1 (5 bases). Trimming shortened V by 8 bases and J by 2 bases, and 9 bases separated the two germline ends. Germline lookup yields CDR1 MNHEY and CDR2 SVGAGI. There are 13 residues in the CDR3. The CDR3 DNA follows: TGTGCCAGCCTCAGGGTAAACACCGGGGAGCTGTTTTTT. Its translation is CASLRVNTGELFF.

The chain joins TRBV11-3 to TRBJ2-3, with 12 positions matching TRBD2. Germline values: CDR1 SGHNT, CDR2 YENEEA. This CDR3 is 16 amino acids long. V shed 5 bases, J shed 3 bases, and the junction held 6 bases outside the gene matches. For the CDR3, the DNA is TGTGCCAGCAGCCCCGGACTAGCGGGGTGGACAGATACGCAGTATTTT. Its translation is CASSPGLAGWTDTQYF.

The chain couples TRBV29-1 to TRBJ1-2; D remains ambiguous. Trimming shortened V by 5 bases and J by 2 bases, and 15 bases separated the two germline ends. CDR1 is SQVTM and CDR2 is ANQGSEA in the germline V gene. The CDR3 has 14 amino acids. The CDR3 sequence: CSVPSRGGNYGYTF. The CDR3 nucleotides are TGCAGCGTTCCAAGCCGGGGAGGCAACTATGGCTACACCTTC.

This clone was found a few times. The rearrangement uses TRBV10-3 and TRBJ1-2; 7 positions agree with TRBD1. Germline V gene sequence: CDR1 ENHRY, CDR2 SYGVKD. This CDR3 spans 14 amino acids. Trimming at V came to 2 bases and at J to 4 bases, leaving 4 bases not matched to a gene. The CDR3 loop reads CAISEGRDSYGYTF. The CDR3 DNA follows: TGTGCCATCAGTGAGGGTCGGGACAGCTATGGCTACACCTTC.

The chain carries TRBV6-4 and TRBJ1-2; 9 nucleotides match TRBD1. After removal of 1 base from V and 5 bases from J, the junction contained 8 bases not matched to a gene. Germline V gene data show CDR1 as MRHNA and CDR2 as SNTAGT. This CDR3 region has 16 residues. CDR3 in DNA: TGTGCCAGCAGTGACTATGACAGGGGGGAAGGTTATGGCTACACCTTC. Protein: CASSDYDRGEGYGYTF.

The chain employs TRBV7-3 and TRBJ2-7; D is undetermined. This CDR3 contains 13 residues. V lost 5 bases and J 3 bases, leaving 11 bases between the germline ends. Per the germline V gene, CDR1 is SGHTA and CDR2 is FQGTGA. CDR3 DNA sequence: TGTGCCAGCAGCGTCATACCCCTCTACGAGCAGTACTTC. Protein: CASSVIPLYEQYF.

The V call is TRBV7-2, the J call TRBJ2-6; tentative D call: TRBD1 (5 bases). Deletions cut 4 bases from V and 0 bases from J, with 10 bases between. The CDR3 length is 16 residues. CDR1 is SGHTA and CDR2 is FQGNSA in the germline V gene. The CDR3 spells CASSSPRGSGANVLTF. CDR3 coding DNA: TGTGCCAGCAGCTCCCCAAGGGGCTCTGGGGCCAACGTCCTGACTTTC. Filled out from reference TRBV7-2 and TRBJ2-6, the complete variable domain reads GAGVSQSPSNKVTEKGKDVELRCDPISGHTALYWYRQSLGQGLEFLIYFQGNSAPDKSGLPSDRFSAERTGGSVSTLTIQRTQQEDSAVYLCASSSPRGSGANVLTFGAGSRLTVL.

This sequence joins TRBV4-1 and TRBJ1-2, with a weak D call TRBD1 (5 bases). The CDR3 runs 13 residues. Germline CDR1 reads MGHRA; CDR2 reads YSYEKL. The V end was cut by 1 base, the J end by 7 bases, with 10 bases between. The CDR3: CASSQGQGPGYTF. The CDR3 coding sequence is TGCGCCAGCAGCCAAGGGCAGGGTCCTGGCTACACCTTC.

The J gene is TRBJ2-1, the V gene TRBV9; the match to TRBD2 covers 15 bases. Germline V gene lookup returns CDR1 SGDLS and CDR2 YYNGEE. With 4 bases clipped from V and 5 bases from J, the junction kept 13 bases outside the gene matches. The CDR3 consists of 19 residues. CDR3 loop: CASSLSGTSGRSGDNEQFF. CDR3 nucleotide sequence: TGTGCCAGCAGCCTCTCCGGGACTAGCGGGAGGTCGGGCGACAATGAGCAGTTCTTC.

This clone was seen a few times. The rearrangement uses TRBV6-5 and TRBJ1-2, with 8 bases aligning to TRBD1. CDR3 length: 15 amino acids. The ends lost 0 bases at V and 4 bases at J; junction bases unmatched: 4. CDR1 is MNHEY and CDR2 is SVGAGI in the germline V gene. The DNA for the CDR3 is TGTGCCAGCAGTTACTCGAACAGGGGGTCCTATGGCTACACCTTC. As protein: CASSYSNRGSYGYTF.

The chain recombines TRBV30 with TRBJ1-2, with 8 positions matching TRBD1. V lost 2 bases to trimming and J lost 8 bases; unmatched junction nucleotides: 7. CDR3 length: 13 residues. Germline V lookup: CDR1 GTSNPN, CDR2 SVGIG (reference sequence). The CDR3, as DNA: TGTGCCTGGAGTAGAGACAGGGGTAGCGGCTACACCTTC. Protein product: CAWSRDRGSGYTF.

The gene calls are TRBV5-4 and TRBJ2-1; TRBD1 might be the D (6 bases). Germline V lookup: CDR1 SGHNT, CDR2 YYREEE (reference sequence). The V and J ends lost 1 base and 4 bases respectively, with 9 bases between them. CDR3 length: 14 amino acids. Here the CDR3 DNA reads TGTGCCAGCAGCTTGCAGGGGTCATACAATGAGCAGTTCTTC. It translates to CASSLQGSYNEQFF. The complete variable domain, with remaining parts taken from reference TRBV5-4 and TRBJ2-1, reads ETGVTQSPTHLIKTRGQQVTLRCSSQSGHNTVSWYQQALGQGPQFIFQYYREEENGRGNFPPRFSGLQFPNYSSELNVNALELDDSALYLCASSLQGSYNEQFFGPGTRLTVL.

The chain links TRBV5-1 to TRBJ1-4; a possible D gene is TRBD1 (5 bases). CDR3 length: 14 amino acids. V gave up 2 bases and J gave up 8 bases, with 13 bases separating them. Germline values: CDR1 SGHRS, CDR2 YFSETQ. CDR3 nucleotide sequence: TGCGCCAGCAGCTTTGAGGGGCCGAGGGAAAAACTGTTTTTT. Its protein is CASSFEGPREKLFF. The variable domain in full, completed from reference TRBV5-1 and TRBJ1-4, reads KAGVTQTPRYLIKTRGQQVTLSCSPISGHRSVSWYQQTPGQGLQFLFEYFSETQRNKGNFPGRFSGRQFSNSRSEMNVSTLELGDSALYLCASSFEGPREKLFFGSGTQLSVL.

CDR3 residues: CASSPSLSNQPQHF. CDR3 coding DNA: TGTGCCAGCTCACCCTCCTTAAGCAATCAGCCCCAGCATTTT. This chain links TRBV18 with TRBJ1-5; D is undetermined. The CDR3 runs 14 residues. Germline CDR1 KGHSH, CDR2 LQKENI. The V gene lost 3 bases and the J gene lost 1 base, with 7 bases spanning the gap.

This clone showed up just once. This chain links TRBV6-6 with TRBJ1-3; D call uncertain. The V gene's germline CDR1 is MNHNY and CDR2 SVGAGI (reference sequence). The length of the CDR3 is 14 residues. Trimming removed 2 bases from V and 1 base from J, with 6 bases in between. The CDR3 nucleotides read TGTGCCAGCAGTTACGTAACTTCTGGAAACACCATATATTTT. Translated: CASSYVTSGNTIYF.

The V and J genes are TRBV7-3 and TRBJ1-2; TRBD1 matches at 9 bases. V lost 8 bases to trimming and J lost 7 bases; unmatched junction nucleotides: 11. CDR1 is SGHTA and CDR2 is FQGTGA in the germline V gene. The CDR3 totals 14 residues. The CDR3 DNA is TGTGCCAGCCGAGAAGGGGGACAGGGCGGTGGCTACACCTTC. It encodes CASREGGQGGGYTF.

V gene TRBV5-4 combines with J gene TRBJ2-1; 7 bases fit TRBD2. The CDR3 extends over 17 amino acids. CDR1 SGHNT and CDR2 YYREEE come from the germline V gene (reference sequence). Unmatched junction bases numbered 13, after V lost 1 base and J lost 6 bases. The CDR3 loop is CASSLFWGGRNLNEQFF. CDR3 sequence (DNA): TGTGCCAGCAGCTTGTTTTGGGGCGGGAGAAATCTCAATGAGCAGTTCTTC.